This entry lists 22 T cell receptor beta chains sequenced from one sample in a study of breast tumors, draining lymph nodes, adjacent tissues. TCRdb redid the calling of the multiplex PCR reads with MiXCR, one entry per CDR3 protein. Of tens of thousands of distinct CDR3 sequences listed, 23% were seen once; the top ten hold more than 6.5%. The material sequenced was breast tumor tissue. These receptors were taken from a female donor with breast cancer. Some clones in this sample may be carry-over from other donors' samples.

This clonotype was counted many times. The V call is TRBV6-5, the J call TRBJ1-2, with TRBD1 matching over 7 bases. This CDR3 comprises 15 residues. Germline V CDR1 and CDR2: MNHEY, SVGAGI. Unmatched junction bases numbered 8, after V lost 2 bases and J lost 5 bases. The CDR3 reads CASSYDWDSPYGYTF. Here the CDR3 DNA reads TGTGCCAGCAGTTACGATTGGGACAGCCCTTATGGCTACACCTTC.

This clonotype was counted many times. V and J are TRBV6-1 and TRBJ1-2; perhaps TRBD1 as D (5 bases). Germline V gene sequence: CDR1 MNHNS, CDR2 SASEGT. The CDR3 is made up of 16 amino acids. V lost 1 base and J 0 bases, leaving 12 bases between the germline ends. CDR3 nucleotide sequence: TGTGCCAGCAGTGAAGGCTTCGACAGACCTAACTATGGCTACACCTTC. Protein sequence: CASSEGFDRPNYGYTF.

The chain uses TRBV20-1 and TRBJ1-1, with 7 bases identical to TRBD1. Germline CDR1 DFQATT, CDR2 SNEGSKA (reference sequence). The CDR3 is 14 residues long. Losses at the gene ends were 0 bases for V and 7 bases for J; bases not matched to a gene: 8. The CDR3 region has the DNA TGCAGTGCTAGAGATTTGGCAGGGGGTTATGAAGCTTTCTTT. Translation gives CSARDLAGGYEAFF.

At least ten counts were recorded for this clonotype. The CDR3 region is CASSGIGKYGEQYF. As DNA, the CDR3 is TGTGCCAGCAGTGGTATAGGTAAATATGGCGAGCAGTACTTC. The genes are TRBV2 and TRBJ2-7; D is ambiguous. Trimming took off 4 bases at V and 6 bases at J, with 16 bases between the two ends. Germline V CDR1 and CDR2: SNHLY, FYNNEI. The CDR3 spans 14 residues.

Regarding this clonotype: A read error may explain this, as a much larger clone is one base away. The chain employs TRBV2 and TRBJ1-3; no firm D call. CDR1 and CDR2 (germline): SNHLY, FYNNEI. The CDR3 loop spans 11 amino acids. Trimming took 3 bases from V and 7 from J, leaving 4 bases between them. CDR3 loop: CASSDLNTIYF. Written as DNA, the CDR3 is TGTGCCAGCAGTGACTTGAACACCATATATTTT.

This clonotype was detected a few times. The rearrangement joins TRBV2 to TRBJ1-1, with a possible D match to TRBD1 (5 bases). V was pared by 8 bases and J by 6 bases, with 16 bases between. The CDR3 has 13 residues. CDR1 is SNHLY, CDR2 FYNNEI, per germline. CDR3 in DNA: TGTGCCAGCGGACCATCAGGGATCGCTGAAGCTTTCTTT. This encodes CASGPSGIAEAFF.

Note on this clonotype: A much larger clone differs from this one at a single base, so this may be a read error. The chain links TRBV3-1 to TRBJ1-2; 8 bases fit TRBD1. This CDR3 has 14 amino acids. Per the germline V gene, CDR1 is LGHDT and CDR2 is YNNKEL (reference sequence). CDR3 nucleotide sequence: TGTGCCAGCAAAGCAGGGGGCATCACCCATGGCTGCACCTTC. It specifies CASKAGGITHGCTF.

The table lists this clonotype with a few counts. V is TRBV5-1 and J is TRBJ1-5; possible D gene TRBD1, 6 bases. Germline V gives CDR1 SGHRS, CDR2 YFSETQ. Trimming removed 5 bases at V and 1 base at J, with 16 bases between. The CDR3 loop spans 16 amino acids. CDR3: CASRGGGALSNQPQHF. In nucleotides, the CDR3 is TGCGCCAGCAGAGGAGGGGGGGCCTTAAGCAATCAGCCCCAGCATTTT.

There are many counts of this clonotype. This chain joins TRBV7-9 and TRBJ1-6; weak D call: TRBD1 (6 bases). Trimming removed 5 bases from V and 5 bases from J, with 10 bases in between. This CDR3 region has 14 residues. From germline, CDR1 is SEHNR and CDR2 FQNEAQ (reference sequence). CDR3 coding DNA: TGTGCCAGCAGCCATGGGGACAATAATTCACCCCTCCACTTT. Residues: CASSHGDNNSPLHF.

The gene calls are TRBV15 and TRBJ2-2, with D unclear. Germline V gene data show CDR1 as LNHNV and CDR2 as YYDKDF (reference sequence). Trimming removed 0 bases at V and 4 bases at J, with 12 bases between. This CDR3 is built from 16 residues. CDR3: CATSRDRQTPTGELFF. CDR3 bases: TGTGCCACCAGCAGAGATCGGCAGACTCCCACCGGGGAGCTGTTTTTT.

This clonotype was found many times. This chain connects TRBV15 to TRBJ2-5; either TRBD1 or TRBD2 may supply D (5 bases each). The CDR3 has 14 amino acids. Trimming shortened V by 5 bases and J by 4 bases, and 14 bases separated the two germline ends. The germline gives CDR1 LNHNV, CDR2 YYDKDF (reference sequence). CDR3 in amino acids: CATSPRVGVETQYF. The DNA of the CDR3 is TGTGCCACCAGCCCGAGAGTGGGGGTAGAGACCCAGTACTTC. The full variable domain, its missing parts supplied by reference TRBV15 and TRBJ2-5, is DAMVIQNPRYQVTQFGKPVTLSCSQTLNHNVMYWYQQKSSQAPKLLFHYYDKDFNNEADTPDNFQSRRPNTSFCFLDIRSPGLGDTAMYLCATSPRVGVETQYFGPGTRLLVL.

In its sample, this clonotype was seen many times. The chain links TRBV6-5 to TRBJ1-6; 9 bases are shared with TRBD1. The V and J ends lost 6 bases and 10 bases, in that order; junction bases with no gene match: 7. This CDR3 contains 14 residues. Germline values: CDR1 MNHEY, CDR2 SVGAGI. The DNA of the CDR3 is TGTGCCAGCAGGGCCGGGACAGGGTACTCACCCCTCCACTTT. It translates to CASRAGTGYSPLHF.

At least ten counts were recorded for this clonotype. The chain is built from TRBV6-2 or TRBV6-3 and TRBJ1-2, with D unresolved. Germline CDR1 MNHEY, CDR2 SVGEGT. The CDR3 covers 13 residues. Trimming shortened V by 5 bases and J by 4 bases, and 11 bases separated the two germline ends. For the CDR3, the DNA is TGTGCCAGCAGTCCCCGGACCGCCTATGGCTACACCTTC. Protein: CASSPRTAYGYTF.

In its sample, this clonotype was seen many times. V usage is TRBV27 and J usage is TRBJ2-7; D is ambiguous. There are 16 residues in the CDR3. Germline V CDR1 and CDR2: MNHEY, SMNVEV (reference sequence). Trimming stripped 6 bases from V and 3 bases from J, with 21 bases between. Here the CDR3 DNA reads TGTGCCAGCAGCTCCTCCGTGGCAACTATTCACTACGAGCAGTACTTC. Protein sequence: CASSSSVATIHYEQYF.

This clonotype occurred many times. The chain is built from TRBV5-4 and TRBJ2-7, with 8 bases aligning to TRBD1. In germline, CDR1 is SGHNT, CDR2 YYREEE (reference sequence). The CDR3 spans 14 residues. V shed 2 bases, J shed 11 bases, and the junction held 12 bases outside the gene matches. Here the CDR3 DNA reads TGTGCCAGCAGCTTACAGGGGGACCGCCGAAGGGAGTACTTC. It encodes CASSLQGDRRREYF. The full variable domain, completed using reference TRBV5-4 and TRBJ2-7, is ETGVTQSPTHLIKTRGQQVTLRCSSQSGHNTVSWYQQALGQGPQFIFQYYREEENGRGNFPPRFSGLQFPNYSSELNVNALELDDSALYLCASSLQGDRRREYFGPGTRLTVT.

This clonotype has at least ten counts. CDR3 nucleotides: TGTGCCAGCGGGACTTACACCTCCTACGAGCAGTACTTC. It translates to CASGTYTSYEQYF. The gene calls are TRBV7-9 and TRBJ2-7; tentatively, D is TRBD2 (6 bases). The germline V and J ends were trimmed by 8 bases and 0 bases, with 11 bases remaining between them. Germline V gives CDR1 SEHNR, CDR2 FQNEAQ (reference sequence). The CDR3 runs 13 residues.

This clonotype was counted between two and nine times. This sequence joins TRBV12-5 and TRBJ2-5, with 7 bases aligning to TRBD2. V gave up 1 base and J gave up 5 bases; unmatched junction bases: 1. The germline V gene has CDR1 LGHNT and CDR2 FRNRAP. The CDR3 sequence is 13 residues long. The CDR3 sequence is CASGLAGGETQYF. Here the CDR3 DNA reads TGTGCTAGTGGTTTGGCCGGGGGGGAGACCCAGTACTTC.

The sample holds many counts of this clonotype. The chain recombines TRBV9 with TRBJ2-3, with TRBD2 as a possible D gene (6 bases). The CDR3 runs to 14 residues. The V gene's germline CDR1 is SGDLS and CDR2 YYNGEE. The V gene lost 4 bases and the J gene lost 2 bases, with 11 bases spanning the gap. The CDR3 is CASSFSGLTDTQYF. CDR3 DNA sequence: TGTGCCAGCAGCTTTAGCGGCCTCACAGATACGCAGTATTTT.

This clonotype has a count of ten or more. V and J are TRBV10-3 and TRBJ2-1; possibly TRBD1 for D (5 bases). The CDR3 totals 12 residues. Germline assignment: CDR1 ENHRY and CDR2 SYGVKD. Between the trimmed V and J ends, which lost 4 bases and 8 bases, there was a span of 9 bases. CDR3 in DNA: TGTGCCATCAGTGGTCAGGGCGATGAGCAGTTCTTC. Translation: CAISGQGDEQFF.

This clonotype was counted at least ten times. V and J are TRBV5-1 and TRBJ2-2, with D maybe TRBD1 (6 bases). The CDR3 spans 15 residues. Germline-derived CDR1 and CDR2 are SGHRS and YFSETQ. The V and J ends lost 0 bases and 4 bases respectively, with 10 bases between them. CDR3 sequence reads: CASSLVGQSTGELFF. CDR3 DNA sequence: TGCGCCAGCAGCTTGGTTGGACAGAGCACCGGGGAGCTGTTTTTT.

The table lists this clonotype with many counts. The chain employs TRBV5-1 and TRBJ2-3; D perhaps matches TRBD2 (5 bases). CDR1 and CDR2 (germline): SGHRS, YFSETQ. The CDR3 consists of 14 residues. Trimming shortened V by 0 bases and J by 2 bases, and 7 bases separated the two germline ends. The DNA for the CDR3 is TGCGCCAGCAGCTTGGCGGGGTTCACAGATACGCAGTATTTT. Translated: CASSLAGFTDTQYF.

At least ten counts were recorded for this clonotype. This chain joins TRBV3-1 and TRBJ1-6; perhaps TRBD1 as D (6 bases). V shed 4 bases and J shed 10 bases, with 17 bases lying between them. The CDR3 has 15 amino acids. Germline V gives CDR1 LGHDT, CDR2 YNNKEL (reference sequence). The CDR3 bases are TGTGCCAGCAGCCCACTATCCCTAGGGGGATCACCCCTCCACTTT. It codes for CASSPLSLGGSPLHF.